This T cell receptor (beta chain) was profiled in a study of immune heterogeneity within non-small cell lung tumors. On the study more broadly: Several squamous cell carcinomas, roughly eleven non-squamous carcinomas and 1 not otherwise specified made up the tumors.

Study-wide results and caveats: Local tumor mutational burden showed a correlation with local T-cell clonality that was moderate but significant (R around 0.35). Identical dominant CDR3 beta clonotypes recurred across tumor sites within a patient, alongside site-unique high-frequency clones.

The CDR3 is 16 residues long. The V and J ends lost 7 bases and 4 bases, in that order; junction bases with no gene match: 15. A remark on this clonotype: Its antigen is still unknown.

Amplification of the TCR beta CDR3 was achieved through multiplex PCR with 32 V and 13 J primers. TCRdb independently ran MiXCR on the multiplex PCR reads; one entry per CDR3 protein. The sample includes approximately 29,000 distinct CDR3 sequences, around 30% of them seen just once. Bulk tumor genomic DNA constituted the template, at around 590 ng per sample. Several biopsies were spaced far apart within each primary tumor and obtained as surgery took place. These patients got curative surgery after being newly diagnosed with untreated non-small cell lung cancer. Donor patients had newly diagnosed non-small cell lung cancer and were having surgery with curative intent.

The TCR was taken from a man between 40 and 49 years old with non-small cell lung cancer. V gene TRBV12-3 or TRBV12-4 combines with J gene TRBJ2-7, with 8 bases fitting TRBD1. Sequences were obtained from lung tumor tissue. The CDR3 sequence: CASTHAGAGGEYEQYF. The DNA for the CDR3 is TGTGCCAGCACCCACGCCGGGGCAGGGGGCGAGTACGAGCAGTACTTC.